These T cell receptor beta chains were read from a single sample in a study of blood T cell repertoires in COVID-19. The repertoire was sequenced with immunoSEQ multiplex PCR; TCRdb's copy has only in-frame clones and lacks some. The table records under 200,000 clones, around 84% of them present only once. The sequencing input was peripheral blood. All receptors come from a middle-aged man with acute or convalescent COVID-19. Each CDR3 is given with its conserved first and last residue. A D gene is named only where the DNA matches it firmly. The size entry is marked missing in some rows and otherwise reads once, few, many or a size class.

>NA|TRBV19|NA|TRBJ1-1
CASSIQRSGASEAFF
TGTGCCAGTAGTATCCAGAGGAGTGGTGCGAGTGAAGCTTTCTTT
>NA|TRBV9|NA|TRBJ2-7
CASSVGSGVGYEQYF
TGTGCCAGCAGCGTAGGTTCCGGGGTAGGCTACGAGCAGTACTTC
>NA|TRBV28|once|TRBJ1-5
CASSLTGPQVKYF
TGTGCCAGCAGTTTGACAGGTCCCCAGGTGAAATATTTT
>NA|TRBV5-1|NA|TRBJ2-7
CASSFGSGVDEQYF
TGCGCCAGCAGCTTTGGTTCGGGGGTGGACGAGCAGTACTTC
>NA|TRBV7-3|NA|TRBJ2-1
CASSLRGYNEQFF
TGTGCCAGCAGCTTACGCGGTTACAATGAGCAGTTCTTC
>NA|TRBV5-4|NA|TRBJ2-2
CASRETHRGDTGELFF
TGTGCCAGCAGGGAGACTCATCGCGGGGACACCGGGGAGCTGTTTTTT
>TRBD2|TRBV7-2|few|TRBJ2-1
CASSLMGGSYNEQFF
TGTGCCAGCAGCTTAATGGGGGGGTCCTACAATGAGCAGTTCTTC
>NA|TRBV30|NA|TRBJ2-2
CAWSVRGGSNTGELFF
TGTGCCTGGAGTGTTAGGGGGGGCTCGAACACCGGGGAGCTGTTTTTT
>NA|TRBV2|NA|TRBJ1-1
CASLPEGNTEAFF
TGTGCCAGCCTCCCTGAGGGAAACACTGAAGCTTTCTTT
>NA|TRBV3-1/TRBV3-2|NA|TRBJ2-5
CASSPGRRTIIETQYF
TGTGCCAGCAGCCCCGGTCGGAGGACCATAATTGAGACCCAGTACTTC
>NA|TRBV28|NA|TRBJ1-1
CASSRTGTIKAFF
TGTGCCAGCAGTCGTACCGGGACAATCAAAGCTTTCTTT
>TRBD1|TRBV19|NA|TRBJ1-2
CASSSTNRGDYGYTF
TGTGCCAGTAGTTCTACAAACAGGGGAGACTATGGCTACACCTTC
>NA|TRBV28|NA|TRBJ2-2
CASSLGTTNTGELFF
TGTGCCAGCAGTTTAGGTACTACGAACACCGGGGAGCTGTTTTTT
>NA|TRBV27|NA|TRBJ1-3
CASSLSRGTGNTIYF
TGTGCCAGCAGTTTATCGCGAGGGACAGGAAACACCATATATTTT